These T cell receptor beta chains were read from a single sample in a study of blood T cell repertoires in COVID-19. Profiling relied on immunoSEQ multiplex PCR, and the TCRdb table lists in-frame clones only, not all of them. The sample has about 33,000 clones, around 88% seen once. Material: peripheral blood. All receptors derive from a human donor in a cohort sampled during active COVID-19. The CDR3 runs from the conserved cysteine through the conserved F or W. A D gene is named only where the DNA matches it firmly. Part of the rows lack a size; the others show once, few, many or a class for expanded clones.

CDR3 DNA: TGTGCCAGCAGGGGGACTAGCGGGAGTGAGTTATCCGGGGAGCTGTTTTTT; CDR3 protein: CASRGTSGSELSGELFF; clone size: .; J gene: TRBJ2-2; V gene: TRBV9; D gene: TRBD2
CDR3 DNA: TGTGCCAGCAGCCCGCGGACTAGCGGTTACAATGAGCAGTTCTTC; CDR3 protein: CASSPRTSGYNEQFF; clone size: .; J gene: TRBJ2-1; V gene: TRBV9; D gene: TRBD2
CDR3 DNA: TGTGCCAGCAGTGGGACAGTACAATCATTGCCCCAGCATTTT; CDR3 protein: CASSGTVQSLPQHF; clone size: .; J gene: TRBJ1-5; V gene: TRBV2; D gene: .
CDR3 DNA: TGCGCCAGCAGCTTGGTGCCGCGAGGTAGCGGGGCTAGCACAGATACGCAGTATTTT; CDR3 protein: CASSLVPRGSGASTDTQYF; clone size: .; J gene: TRBJ2-3; V gene: TRBV5-1; D gene: TRBD2
CDR3 DNA: TGCAGCGTTGAAGGGGGGGGTAAAGAGACCCAGTACTTC; CDR3 protein: CSVEGGGKETQYF; clone size: .; J gene: TRBJ2-5; V gene: TRBV29-1; D gene: TRBD2
CDR3 DNA: TGTGCCAGCAGTGACGGTACGAGGGCGGAAGCTTTCTTT; CDR3 protein: CASSDGTRAEAFF; clone size: few; J gene: TRBJ1-1; V gene: TRBV2; D gene: .
CDR3 DNA: TGTGCCATCAGTGAGACGGGACTAGCGGGGGAGCAGTACTTC; CDR3 protein: CAISETGLAGEQYF; clone size: .; J gene: TRBJ2-7; V gene: TRBV10-3; D gene: TRBD2
CDR3 DNA: TGTGCCAGCAGCGAGGGACTTATGAACACTGAAGCTTTCTTT; CDR3 protein: CASSEGLMNTEAFF; clone size: .; J gene: TRBJ1-1; V gene: TRBV5-5; D gene: .
CDR3 DNA: TGTGCCAGCAGCTTAGATCTCGAGCGGGGTTACACAGATACGCAGTATTTT; CDR3 protein: CASSLDLERGYTDTQYF; clone size: .; J gene: TRBJ2-3; V gene: TRBV11-2; D gene: TRBD2
CDR3 DNA: TGTGCCAGCAGTTACTCGACTAGCGGGAGTGGGGATGAGCAGTTCTTC; CDR3 protein: CASSYSTSGSGDEQFF; clone size: .; J gene: TRBJ2-1; V gene: TRBV6-6; D gene: TRBD2
CDR3 DNA: TGTGCCACCAGCACCGCGGCACAAGAGACCCAGTACTTC; CDR3 protein: CATSTAAQETQYF; clone size: once; J gene: TRBJ2-5; V gene: TRBV15; D gene: .
CDR3 DNA: TGTGCCAGCAGCAACCCGACAGTAACGGGCTACACCTTC; CDR3 protein: CASSNPTVTGYTF; clone size: .; J gene: TRBJ1-2; V gene: TRBV5-4; D gene: .
CDR3 DNA: TGTGCCAGCAGTAGCGTAGATGACTCCTATGTAGGCTACACCTTC; CDR3 protein: CASSSVDDSYVGYTF; clone size: .; J gene: TRBJ1-2; V gene: TRBV6-5; D gene: .
CDR3 DNA: TGTGCCAGCTCGACTACCACTAAGGCACAGACTGGCTACACCTTC; CDR3 protein: CASSTTTKAQTGYTF; clone size: .; J gene: TRBJ1-2; V gene: TRBV5-6; D gene: .
CDR3 DNA: TGTGCCAGCATCCCCGGGGGCTCTGGAAACACCATATATTTT; CDR3 protein: CASIPGGSGNTIYF; clone size: .; J gene: TRBJ1-3; V gene: TRBV6-5; D gene: .
CDR3 DNA: TGTGCCAGCAGTTACTCGAGTCGCGCTGAAGCTTTCTTT; CDR3 protein: CASSYSSRAEAFF; clone size: .; J gene: TRBJ1-1; V gene: TRBV6-6; D gene: .
CDR3 DNA: TGCGCCAGCAGCTTGGATGGGGCCTCTGGCTACACCTTC; CDR3 protein: CASSLDGASGYTF; clone size: .; J gene: TRBJ1-2; V gene: TRBV5-1; D gene: .
CDR3 DNA: TGCGCCAGCAGCCAAAAACTCCGGACTAGCAGATACCAAGAGACCCAGTACTTC; CDR3 protein: CASSQKLRTSRYQETQYF; clone size: .; J gene: TRBJ2-5; V gene: TRBV4-3; D gene: TRBD2
CDR3 DNA: TGTGCCAGCAGCGCTTACAGGGTGGGGACCAATGAGCAGTTCTTC; CDR3 protein: CASSAYRVGTNEQFF; clone size: .; J gene: TRBJ2-1; V gene: TRBV9; D gene: .
CDR3 DNA: TGTGCCAGCAGCACAGGGACTAGCGGGAGTACGCAGTATTTT; CDR3 protein: CASSTGTSGSTQYF; clone size: .; J gene: TRBJ2-3; V gene: TRBV7-6; D gene: TRBD2
CDR3 DNA: TGTGCCATCAGGACTAGCGGGAGGCGTATGAACGAGACCCAGTACTTC; CDR3 protein: CAIRTSGRRMNETQYF; clone size: .; J gene: TRBJ2-5; V gene: TRBV28; D gene: TRBD2
CDR3 DNA: TGTGCCAGCAGTGAAGCGGGGGGCAATGAGCAGTTCTTC; CDR3 protein: CASSEAGGNEQFF; clone size: .; J gene: TRBJ2-1; V gene: TRBV2; D gene: .
CDR3 DNA: TGTGCCAGCAGCCAACTAGCGGGAGTGTCAGGGGCAGATACGCAGTATTTT; CDR3 protein: CASSQLAGVSGADTQYF; clone size: .; J gene: TRBJ2-3; V gene: TRBV4-2; D gene: TRBD2
CDR3 DNA: TGTGCCACGGTTGGGGAGTATGGCACTGAAGCTTTCTTT; CDR3 protein: CATVGEYGTEAFF; clone size: .; J gene: TRBJ1-1; V gene: TRBV12-3/TRBV12-4; D gene: .
CDR3 DNA: TGTGCCAGCGACAGGGGGTACCAAGAGACCCAGTACTTC; CDR3 protein: CASDRGYQETQYF; clone size: .; J gene: TRBJ2-5; V gene: TRBV12-3/TRBV12-4; D gene: TRBD1
CDR3 DNA: TGTGCCAGCAGTCACCGGACTAGCGGGACGAATTACAATGAGCAGTTCTTC; CDR3 protein: CASSHRTSGTNYNEQFF; clone size: .; J gene: TRBJ2-1; V gene: TRBV6-2/TRBV6-3; D gene: TRBD2
CDR3 DNA: TGTGCCAGCAGTTCGGCTACAGGGGGCGGGTTGACCGGGGAGCTGTTTTTT; CDR3 protein: CASSSATGGGLTGELFF; clone size: .; J gene: TRBJ2-2; V gene: TRBV6-2/TRBV6-3; D gene: TRBD1
CDR3 DNA: TGTGCCAGCAGCCAAGACGGGTTAGCGGGGGCCCAAGAGACCCAGTACTTC; CDR3 protein: CASSQDGLAGAQETQYF; clone size: .; J gene: TRBJ2-5; V gene: TRBV4-2; D gene: TRBD2
CDR3 DNA: TGTGCCAGCTCACCACCGCGGGGAGTGGCCACTGAAGCTTTCTTT; CDR3 protein: CASSPPRGVATEAFF; clone size: .; J gene: TRBJ1-1; V gene: TRBV18; D gene: .
CDR3 DNA: TGTGCCAGCAGGACTAGCGGGAGGGCCTACGAGCAGTACTTC; CDR3 protein: CASRTSGRAYEQYF; clone size: .; J gene: TRBJ2-7; V gene: TRBV28; D gene: TRBD2
CDR3 DNA: TGTGCCAGCAGCCAAGAGCTAGCGGGGCGCACAGATACGCAGTATTTT; CDR3 protein: CASSQELAGRTDTQYF; clone size: .; J gene: TRBJ2-3; V gene: TRBV4-2; D gene: TRBD2
CDR3 DNA: TGTGCCAGTAGTATACAGCGGGGGGGCACAGATACGCAGTATTTT; CDR3 protein: CASSIQRGGTDTQYF; clone size: .; J gene: TRBJ2-3; V gene: TRBV19; D gene: TRBD2
CDR3 DNA: TGCGCCAGCAGCCACACAGGGAACCCCAACACCGGGGAGCTGTTTTTT; CDR3 protein: CASSHTGNPNTGELFF; clone size: .; J gene: TRBJ2-2; V gene: TRBV5-1; D gene: .
CDR3 DNA: TGTGCCAGCAGCTTAGCGGACTTCGGCGGAAACATTCAGTACTTC; CDR3 protein: CASSLADFGGNIQYF; clone size: .; J gene: TRBJ2-4; V gene: TRBV11-2; D gene: .
CDR3 DNA: TGTGCCAGCAGCTTAAAGCGAAGAGGGACACTAGCGGGGGAGCATGTAGATACGCAGTATTTT; CDR3 protein: CASSLKRRGTLAGEHVDTQYF; clone size: .; J gene: TRBJ2-3; V gene: TRBV7-3; D gene: TRBD2
CDR3 DNA: TGCGCCAGCAGCGACGGCCCCGGGGCTGAAGCTTTCTTT; CDR3 protein: CASSDGPGAEAFF; clone size: .; J gene: TRBJ1-1; V gene: TRBV4-1; D gene: .
CDR3 DNA: TGCGCCAGCAGCTTGCGCCAGGGAGGAGAGACCCAGTACTTC; CDR3 protein: CASSLRQGGETQYF; clone size: .; J gene: TRBJ2-5; V gene: TRBV5-1; D gene: .
CDR3 DNA: TGTGCCAGTAGTCCGGGACTAGCGAATCCGAACACCGGGGAGCTGTTTTTT; CDR3 protein: CASSPGLANPNTGELFF; clone size: .; J gene: TRBJ2-2; V gene: TRBV19; D gene: TRBD2
CDR3 DNA: TGTGCCAGCAGTCCACCACAGGGAGGGAACCAAGAGACCCAGTACTTC; CDR3 protein: CASSPPQGGNQETQYF; clone size: .; J gene: TRBJ2-5; V gene: TRBV2; D gene: .
CDR3 DNA: TGTGCCAGCTCACCCTGGACTAGCGGGAACAATGAGCAGTTCTTC; CDR3 protein: CASSPWTSGNNEQFF; clone size: .; J gene: TRBJ2-1; V gene: TRBV18; D gene: TRBD2